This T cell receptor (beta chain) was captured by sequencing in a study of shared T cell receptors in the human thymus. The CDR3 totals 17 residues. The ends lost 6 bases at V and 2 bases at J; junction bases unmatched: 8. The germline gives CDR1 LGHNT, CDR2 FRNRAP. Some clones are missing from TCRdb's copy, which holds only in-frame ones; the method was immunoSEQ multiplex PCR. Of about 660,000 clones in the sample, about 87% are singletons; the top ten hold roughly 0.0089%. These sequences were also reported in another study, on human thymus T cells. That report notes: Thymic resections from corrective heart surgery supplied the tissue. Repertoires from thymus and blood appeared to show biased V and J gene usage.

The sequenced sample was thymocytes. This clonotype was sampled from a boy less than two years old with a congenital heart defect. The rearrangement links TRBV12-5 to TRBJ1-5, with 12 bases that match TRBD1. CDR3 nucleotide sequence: TGTGCTAGTGGACGGGGACAGGGGGCGATTGGCAATCAGCCCCAGCATTTT. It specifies CASGRGQGAIGNQPQHF.